The present T cell receptor (beta chain) was sequenced within a study of shared clonotypes between healthy human individuals. Study details: For every donor, three CD4 naive, three CD4 memory, two CD8 naive and one CD8 memory plates were used.

Using immunoSEQ multiplex PCR, the repertoire was profiled, and TCRdb retains in-frame clones only, with some absent. The sample consists of approximately 720,000 clones, 72% of them appearing once. Trimming removed 7 bases from V and 2 bases from J, with 13 bases in between. Germline V gives CDR1 SGHDT, CDR2 YYEEEE. The CDR3 is 13 amino acids. This clone was observed once. The chain links TRBV5-6 to TRBJ2-7; possible D gene TRBD1, 5 bases. The receptor comes from a woman between 25 and 40 years old in good health. Sequenced sample: memory CD4+ T cells sorted from blood. Subset defined: CD45RA-negative fraction. CDR3 residues: CASGAFQTYEQYF. The CDR3 DNA reads as TGTGCCAGCGGGGCGTTTCAAACCTACGAGCAGTACTTC.